This entry concerns a single T cell receptor (beta chain). Its target is unknown. These data come from a study of T cell repertoires in cytomegalovirus infection. On the study more broadly: Through public TCR beta signatures, both CMV infection and matching HLA type were indicated.

The CDR3 is 16 amino acids. Trimming shortened V by 5 bases and J by 10 bases, and 26 bases separated the two germline ends. From germline, CDR1 is MNHEY and CDR2 SVGAGI. A single record per CDR3 protein comes from TCRdb applying MiXCR to the reads. The sample records about a million distinct CDR3 sequences, 30% to 40% being singletons. Study-level findings and limits: CMV carriers having the relevant HLA were flagged by cumulative public TCR beta family frequency.

Source: cultured CD8+ T cells from PBMCs, taken from culture after CMV antigen stimulation. The V and J genes are TRBV6-5 and TRBJ2-5; D is possibly TRBD2 (5 bases). This receptor was obtained from a human donor in good health (CMV status not recorded). Some clones in this sample may be carry-over from other donors' samples. In DNA, the CDR3 is TGTGCCAGCAGTCCTGACCGGGAACAGACACAACCCATCCAGTACTTC. Translation: CASSPDREQTQPIQYF.